This T cell receptor (beta chain) was documented in a study of Graves' ophthalmopathy and Graves' hyperthyroidism. At the level of the study: Peripheral blood was collected at initial diagnosis, before any treatment.

This clonotype was seen ten or more times. The antigen is undetermined. The CDR3 consists of 13 residues. The germline V and J ends were trimmed by 8 bases and 2 bases, with 13 bases remaining between them. Germline V gives CDR1 LNHDA, CDR2 SQIVND (reference sequence). TCR beta CDR3 amplification used RNA transcripts. Scientists carried out first-round RT-PCR using HTBI primers and then a second-round multiplex PCR. In TCRdb, the multiplex PCR reads were re-called with MiXCR into one record per CDR3 protein. In the table there are about 660,000 distinct CDR3 sequences, approximately 39% of which are singletons. Orbital computed tomography, thyroid ultrasound, TRAb, serum thyroxine and clinical symptoms formed the basis of diagnosis. Overall study results and limits: Sensitivity reached 85% to 90% and specificity roughly 76% for a 13-signature model separating ophthalmopathy from stable hyperthyroidism. Blood was where most expanded thyroid clonotypes above 0.001 frequency also turned up.

This chain links TRBV19 with TRBJ2-7; D call uncertain. Sequenced: peripheral blood. This sequence originates from an adult man with Graves' ophthalmopathy. CDR3 nucleotide sequence: TGTGCCAGTTTGGACGGGTTGACCTACGAGCAGTACTTC. Translating it yields CASLDGLTYEQYF.